Listed here are 20 T cell receptor beta chains from one sample, sequenced in a study. One entry per CDR3 protein results from TCRdb running MiXCR on the RT-PCR reads. The sample has about 680,000 distinct CDR3 sequences, 14% seen once. The sequencing input was memory CD4+ T cells from blood. These receptor sequences come from a female donor in good health, serving as a healthy control.

This clonotype was detected only a few times. The rearrangement uses TRBV7-2 and TRBJ2-7, with TRBD2 as a possible D gene (5 bases). This CDR3 is 14 amino acids long. V was cut by 10 bases and J by 4 bases, with 20 bases left in between. Germline V gene data show CDR1 as SGHTA and CDR2 as FQGNSA. The CDR3 region is CATSFGEGSYEQYF. CDR3 sequence (DNA): TGTGCCACCTCCTTCGGGGAAGGATCGTACGAGCAGTACTTC.

The chain recombines TRBV7-6 with TRBJ2-3; D unclear. Germline V gene sequence: CDR1 SGHVS, CDR2 FNYEAQ. V gave up 1 base and J gave up 4 bases, with 3 bases separating them. The CDR3 runs to 12 residues. The CDR3 DNA reads as TGTGCCAGCAGCTTAGATCCAGATACGCAGTATTTT. It codes for CASSLDPDTQYF.

This clonotype was detected only a few times. V is TRBV20-1 and J is TRBJ2-5; 15 bases align to TRBD2. V gave up 7 bases and J gave up 5 bases; unmatched junction bases: 5. In germline, CDR1 is DFQATT, CDR2 SNEGSKA (reference sequence). The CDR3 sequence is 14 residues long. The CDR3 sequence is CSGGLAGGFETQYF. The CDR3 bases are TGCAGTGGCGGACTAGCGGGAGGGTTCGAGACCCAGTACTTC.

This clonotype was counted a few times. The rearrangement links TRBV7-3 to TRBJ1-1; D may be TRBD1 (5 bases). CDR1 is SGHTA and CDR2 is FQGTGA in the germline V gene. Trimming took off 4 bases at V and 6 bases at J, with 12 bases between the two ends. CDR3 size: 13 residues. CDR3 protein: CASSSTGLAEAFF. The DNA of the CDR3 is TGTGCCAGCAGCTCTACAGGTCTCGCTGAAGCTTTCTTT. Full variable domain (remainder filled in from reference TRBV7-3 and TRBJ1-1): GAGVSQTPSNKVTEKGKYVELRCDPISGHTALYWYRQSLGQGPEFLIYFQGTGAADDSGLPNDRFFAVRPEGSVSTLKIQRTERGDSAVYLCASSSTGLAEAFFGQGTRLTVV.

This sequence joins TRBV5-1 and TRBJ2-2; a weak D match, TRBD1 (6 bases). The CDR3 sequence is 15 residues long. Trimming cost V 4 bases and J 1 base, with 11 bases left between them. Germline V gene sequence: CDR1 SGHRS, CDR2 YFSETQ. The CDR3 loop reads CASSRTEMNTGELFF. CDR3 sequence (DNA): TGCGCCAGCAGCAGGACAGAGATGAACACCGGGGAGCTGTTTTTT.

This clonotype has a handful of counts. V is TRBV6-1 and J is TRBJ2-1, with 10 bases that match TRBD2. Germline V gives CDR1 MNHNS, CDR2 SASEGT. Unmatched junction bases numbered 8, after V lost 3 bases and J lost 15 bases. The CDR3 sequence is 13 residues long. This CDR3 is CASSESGGALPFF. For the CDR3, the DNA is TGTGCCAGCAGTGAGAGCGGGGGGGCCCTCCCGTTCTTC.

The gene calls are TRBV30 and TRBJ2-2; the D gene is possibly TRBD1 (5 bases). Trimming took off 0 bases at V and 7 bases at J, with 9 bases between the two ends. Looked up from germline, CDR1 is GTSNPN and CDR2 is SVGIG (reference sequence). This CDR3 is 13 amino acids long. In DNA, the CDR3 is TGTGCCTGGAGTGTCCAGGGCCACGGGGAGCTGTTTTTT. It codes for CAWSVQGHGELFF.

This sequence joins TRBV20-1 and TRBJ2-7, with 9 bases identical to TRBD1. Germline V gene lookup returns CDR1 DFQATT and CDR2 SNEGSKA (reference sequence). CDR3 length: 13 residues. V lost 5 bases to trimming and J lost 3 bases; unmatched junction nucleotides: 5. In DNA form, the CDR3 reads TGCAGTGCTTCCGGGACAGGGTTCTACGAGCAGTACTTC. This gives the protein CSASGTGFYEQYF.

The rearrangement joins TRBV6-6 to TRBJ2-7; D remains unclear. Germline V gene sequence: CDR1 MNHNY, CDR2 SVGAGI (reference sequence). Trimming stripped 3 bases from V and 3 bases from J, with 15 bases between. This CDR3 region has 15 residues. For the CDR3, the DNA is TGTGCCAGCAGTTATGAACGGTGGAGTGGCTACGAGCAGTACTTC. It codes for CASSYERWSGYEQYF.

This chain uses TRBV5-1 with TRBJ2-7; a weak D match, TRBD2 (6 bases). This CDR3 region has 20 residues. The V and J ends lost 0 bases and 0 bases respectively, with 25 bases between them. CDR1 SGHRS and CDR2 YFSETQ come from the germline V gene. In DNA form, the CDR3 reads TGCGCCAGCAGCTTGGCGGGGGACCTCCCGGTGTGGGGGTCCTCCTACGAGCAGTACTTC. Amino acid sequence: CASSLAGDLPVWGSSYEQYF.

The chain combines TRBV20-1 with TRBJ2-3; D is unresolved. From germline, CDR1 is DFQATT and CDR2 SNEGSKA (reference sequence). Trimming took 0 bases from V and 5 from J, leaving 6 bases between them. The CDR3 is 12 amino acids. The CDR3 region has the DNA TGCAGTGCTAGAGAGGGGTTAGATACGCAGTATTTT. Its translation is CSAREGLDTQYF.

V usage is TRBV5-1 and J usage is TRBJ2-3; 10 bases agree with TRBD2. V was pared by 1 base and J by 1 base, with 6 bases of the junction left unmatched. Germline CDR1 and CDR2: SGHRS and YFSETQ. This CDR3 is built from 17 residues. The CDR3 reads CASSLWPGTSGTDTQYF. CDR3 DNA: TGCGCCAGCAGCTTGTGGCCCGGGACTAGCGGCACAGATACGCAGTATTTT.

This clonotype was seen more than once but under ten times. The CDR3 region has the DNA TGCGCCAGCAGCGCCGACCCGGGCGGACAGGGCACCTACGAGCAGTACTTC. Protein sequence: CASSADPGGQGTYEQYF. The chain recombines TRBV5-1 with TRBJ2-7; 8 nucleotides line up with TRBD1. CDR1 and CDR2 (germline): SGHRS, YFSETQ. V shed 4 bases and J 2 bases; nucleotides not matched to a gene: 14. The CDR3 is 17 residues long.

This clonotype has ten or more counts. The rearrangement joins TRBV6-5 to TRBJ2-3, with 7 nucleotides matching TRBD2. V trimming: 0 bases; J trimming: 2 bases; junction bases outside the gene matches: 11. Looked up from germline, CDR1 is MNHEY and CDR2 is SVGAGI. This CDR3 is 18 amino acids long. DNA of the CDR3: TGTGCCAGCAGTTACTCCTATTGGCTAGCGGACAACACAGATACGCAGTATTTT. This sequence encodes CASSYSYWLADNTDTQYF.

On this clonotype: It may be a read error: a sequence one base away is much more abundant. The chain joins TRBV6-1 to TRBJ1-5, with unresolved D. CDR1 is MNHNS, CDR2 SASEGT, per germline. Trimming took 2 bases from V and 2 from J, leaving 4 bases between them. This CDR3 contains 13 residues. The CDR3 sequence is CASSERGNQPQHF. CDR3 in DNA: TGTGCCAGCAGTGAAAGGGGCAATCAGCCCCAGCATTTT.

There are a few counts of this clonotype. The CDR3 DNA reads as TGTGCCAGCAGCAAAACTAGCGGGATGAGCTCCTACGAGCAGTACTTC. Encoded protein: CASSKTSGMSSYEQYF. V gene TRBV7-2 combines with J gene TRBJ2-7; 10 nucleotides line up with TRBD2. J lost 0 bases, V lost 5 bases, and 7 bases had no gene match. The germline V gene has CDR1 SGHTA and CDR2 FQGNSA. This CDR3 spans 16 amino acids.

The rearrangement links TRBV20-1 to TRBJ2-3, with 7 bases matching TRBD2. The CDR3 contains 13 residues. Trimming cost V 7 bases and J 6 bases; bases outside gene matches: 10. Germline-derived CDR1 and CDR2 are DFQATT and SNEGSKA (reference sequence). The CDR3 DNA reads TGCAGTGTCCCCGGACTAGTTAGGGATACGCAGTATTTT. It yields the protein CSVPGLVRDTQYF.

This clonotype was picked up a small number of times. The CDR3 sequence is CASSPVSGTYNEQFF. The DNA of the CDR3 is TGTGCCAGCAGCCCCGTTAGCGGGACATACAATGAGCAGTTCTTC. V and J are TRBV7-2 and TRBJ2-1; 8 bases are shared with TRBD2. Germline V gene data show CDR1 as SGHTA and CDR2 as FQGNSA. This CDR3 spans 15 amino acids. With V trimmed by 5 bases and J by 4 bases, 7 bases remained unmatched.

With regard to this clonotype: At one end, the junction sequence differs from germline, possibly due to a read error. This chain connects TRBV5-5 to TRBJ1-1; tentatively, D is TRBD1 (5 bases). This CDR3 has 14 amino acids. Germline V gene lookup returns CDR1 SGHKS and CDR2 YYEKEE (reference sequence). In DNA, the CDR3 is TGTGCCAGCAGCCAGGGACCGATGAACACTGGAGCTTTCTTT. Protein: CASSQGPMNTGAFF. The whole variable domain, remainder taken from reference TRBV5-5 and TRBJ1-1, is DAGVTQSPTHLIKTRGQQVTLRCSPISGHKSVSWYQQVLGQGPQFIFQYYEKEERGRGNFPDRFSARQFPNYSSELNVNALLLGDSALYLCASSQGPMNTGAFFGQGTRLTVV.

The table lists this clonotype with a few counts. The chain couples TRBV11-2 to TRBJ2-5, with D hard to call. The V gene lost 6 bases and the J gene lost 1 base, with 9 bases spanning the gap. CDR3 length: 13 residues. The V gene's germline CDR1 is SGHAT and CDR2 FQNNGV. CDR3 loop: CASSLNVQETQYF. CDR3 in DNA: TGTGCCAGCAGTTTAAATGTCCAAGAGACCCAGTACTTC.